The T cell receptor beta chain described here comes from a study of vaccination and CD4 T cells after COVID-19. Study details: Following dose two, a median approximately 72 days (range 14 to 241) passed before post-vaccine samples were taken. Study-wide findings and caveats: Spike mono-reactivity was shown by 304 of 307 vaccine-specific clones in convalescent patients. The study found that a median around 90% of reactive clones in convalescent patients appeared only post-vaccination.

CDR3 length equals 16 residues. Germline V lookup: CDR1 LGHDT, CDR2 YNNKEL (reference sequence). Specified treatment: approximately 9-day PBMC culture with coronavirus spike peptide pools or control peptides (ViraFEST assay). Worth noting for this clonotype: Its specificity is unknown. Mismatch with germline at one junction end may stem from a read error.

Cultured CD4+ T-cell DNA underwent Oncomine TCR Beta short-read sequencing. Genomic DNA was isolated from cultured CD4+ T cells. TCRdb called the PCR reads again in MiXCR, with one record for every CDR3 protein. The sample includes about 5,600 distinct CDR3 sequences, 48% of them seen just once. Sequencing used CD4+ T cells from blood, cultured in vitro. This chain connects TRBV3-1 to TRBJ2-4; 11 nucleotides agree with TRBD2. This clonotype originated in a human donor who had recovered from COVID-19. In DNA form, the CDR3 reads TGTGCCAGCAGCATCGGGACTAGCGGTGAGAGAGGGGTGCCGCACTTC. Its translation: CASSIGTSGERGVPHF.